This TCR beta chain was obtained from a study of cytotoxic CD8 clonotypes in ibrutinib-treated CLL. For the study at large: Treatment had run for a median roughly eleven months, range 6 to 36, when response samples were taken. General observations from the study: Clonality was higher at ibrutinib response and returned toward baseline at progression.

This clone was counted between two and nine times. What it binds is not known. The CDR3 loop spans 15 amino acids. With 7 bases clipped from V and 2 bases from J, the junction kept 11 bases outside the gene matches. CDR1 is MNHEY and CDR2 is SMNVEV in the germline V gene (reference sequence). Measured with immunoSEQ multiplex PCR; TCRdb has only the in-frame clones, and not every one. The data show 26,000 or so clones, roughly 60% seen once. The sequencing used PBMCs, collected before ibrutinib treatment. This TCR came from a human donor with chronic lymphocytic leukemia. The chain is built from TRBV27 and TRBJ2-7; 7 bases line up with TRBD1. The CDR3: CASNLGTAPAYEQYF. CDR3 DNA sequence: TGTGCCAGCAATTTGGGGACAGCCCCCGCCTACGAGCAGTACTTC.